This T cell receptor (beta chain) is from a study of T-cell memory formation after mild COVID-19. The study's findings and limits: Some SARS-CoV-2-responding clones were already detected in memory before infection.

The 5'RACE method, run with constant-segment primers, produced TCR alpha and TCR beta cDNA libraries (carrying sample barcodes and UMIs). A single record per CDR3 protein comes from TCRdb applying MiXCR to the 5' RACE reads. The profile covers some 120,000 distinct CDR3 sequences, with about a sixth appearing a single time and 5% to 5.5% taken by the ten largest. Germline lookup yields CDR1 MNHEY and CDR2 SMNVEV (reference sequence). The CDR3 has 13 amino acids. J was trimmed by 6 bases and V by 8 bases; bases with no gene match: 6. Points on this clonotype: The antigen remains undetermined.

The source is a man between 18 and 35 years old who had mild COVID-19 (a few samples of this study predate the infection). Cell type and time point are not known. The V and J genes are TRBV27 and TRBJ2-3, with 9 bases lining up with TRBD2. The sequenced sample consisted of PBMCs or a T cell subset sorted from them (not recorded which). CDR3 residues: CASRRGGMDTQYF. In DNA form, the CDR3 reads TGTGCCAGCCGGCGGGGGGGCATGGATACGCAGTATTTT.